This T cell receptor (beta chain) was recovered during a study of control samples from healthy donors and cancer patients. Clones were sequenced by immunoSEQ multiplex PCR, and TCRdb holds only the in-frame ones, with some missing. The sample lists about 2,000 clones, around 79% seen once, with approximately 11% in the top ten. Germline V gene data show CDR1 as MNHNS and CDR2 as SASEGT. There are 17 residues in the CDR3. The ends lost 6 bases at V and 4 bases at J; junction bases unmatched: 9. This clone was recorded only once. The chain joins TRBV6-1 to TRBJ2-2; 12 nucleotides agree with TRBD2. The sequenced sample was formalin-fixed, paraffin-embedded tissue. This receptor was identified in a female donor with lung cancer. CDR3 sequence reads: CASREFTSGGPTGELFF. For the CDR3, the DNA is TGTGCCAGCAGAGAATTTACTAGCGGGGGGCCCACCGGGGAGCTGTTTTTT.